A single sample is the source of the 5 T cell receptor beta chains below, sequenced in a study of shared clonotypes between healthy human individuals. Positive CCR7 selection of CD45RO-negative cells yielded the naive CD8 cells, and terminally differentiated effector memory CD45RA+ cells were excluded. The table came from immunoSEQ multiplex PCR; TCRdb's copy has only in-frame clones and leaves some out. The sample consists of about 2.2 million clones, under 95% of them appearing once. Material for sequencing was naive CD8+ T cells from PBMCs. The receptor set was obtained from a man younger than 35 in good health. Some clones in this sample may be carry-over from other donors' samples.

This rearrangement joins TRBV18 to TRBJ2-1, with 13 bases fitting TRBD2. Germline CDR1 reads KGHSH; CDR2 reads LQKENI. This CDR3 is built from 16 residues. The V and J ends lost 5 bases and 8 bases, in that order; junction bases with no gene match: 9. This CDR3 reads CASSSGWTSGSYEQFF. The DNA of the CDR3 is TGTGCCAGCTCATCAGGCTGGACTAGCGGGAGTTATGAGCAGTTCTTC.

As for this clone: Since the CDR3 does not end with the conserved phenylalanine or tryptophan, this likely comes from a read error. Because the CDR3's place on the DNA is in doubt, the DNA is left out and the CDR3 is given as listed by TCRdb. This CDR3 is CASGTGKI. This chain joins TRBV11-2 and TRBJ1-2; the D segment call TRBD1 is taken from the table without a DNA check. Including both end residues, the CDR3 is 8 amino acids long. The germline gives CDR1 SGHAT, CDR2 FQNNGV.

This chain links TRBV27 with TRBJ2-7; the D gene could be TRBD1 or TRBD2 (7 bases each). Germline V gives CDR1 MNHEY, CDR2 SMNVEV (reference sequence). V lost 4 bases to trimming and J lost 11 bases, with 24 bases between them. This CDR3 has 15 residues. CDR3 nucleotides: TGTGCCAGCAGTTCGGACGCGCGGGCAGGGGGGGGAAAGTACTTC. It specifies CASSSDARAGGGKYF.

This clone has a handful of counts. The chain couples TRBV7-3 to TRBJ2-2; no clear D gene. The CDR3 totals 14 residues. The V end lost 2 bases, the J end lost 1 base, and 5 bases lay between the germline ends. Per germline, CDR1 SGHTA and CDR2 FQGTGA. The CDR3 bases are TGTGCCAGCAGCTTACACTTGAACACCGGGGAGCTGTTTTTT. It codes for CASSLHLNTGELFF.

The chain couples TRBV19 to TRBJ1-2; no reliable D call. The CDR3 is made up of 14 amino acids. The ends were cut back, 1 base at V and 1 base at J, with 7 bases in the middle. Germline lookup yields CDR1 LNHDA and CDR2 SQIVND (reference sequence). CDR3 protein: CASSIVGSNYGYTF. The CDR3 region has the DNA TGTGCCAGTAGTATAGTTGGCAGTAACTATGGCTACACCTTC.